This TCR beta chain was profiled in a study of vaccination effects on CD4 cells after COVID-19. Study-wide background: Everyone in the study got two shots of either the BNT162b2 or mRNA-1273 vaccine. With approximately 9.6 ug/ml peptides and roughly 11 IU/ml IL-2, a few million PBMC per well were cultured. Study-level findings and limits: Marked clonal contraction was seen in infection- and vaccine-induced clones late after vaccination. Few convalescent patients and no early post-infection timepoints were included in the study.

This clone was counted between two and nine times. The antigen is undetermined. At the end of less than 12 days of culture, CD4+ T cells were isolated. Some clones are missing from TCRdb's copy, which holds only in-frame ones; the method was immunoSEQ multiplex PCR. This table has over 45,000 clones, more than 65% appearing once. V was clipped by 6 bases and J by 1 base, with 16 bases between them. The CDR3 is made up of 16 amino acids. CDR1 and CDR2 (germline): KGHSH, LQKENI. The source material was CD4+ T cells from PBMCs cultured without peptide, sampled before COVID-19 vaccination. J is TRBJ1-5 and V is TRBV18; D remains ambiguous. This TCR derives from a human donor who received a COVID-19 vaccine. CDR3 amino acids: CASSRDPPGSNQPQHF. CDR3 in DNA: TGTGCCAGCTCCCGCGACCCTCCCGGAAGCAATCAGCCCCAGCATTTT.